This T cell receptor beta chain was sequenced for a study of blood T cell repertoires in COVID-19. Study at large: Acute and convalescent COVID-19 specimens originated in the United States, Italy and Spain. Sources were T cells, B-cell-depleted T cells, or PBMCs; the material itself was cDNA or gDNA.

This clone was found once. Per the original data handling: Reference gene primers were amplified, and this amplification served to estimate nucleated cell counts. Repertoires were generated with immunoSEQ multiplex PCR, while TCRdb's copy carries only in-frame clones and drops some. The DNA was the basis for D and trimming; V, J and clone size are from that table. Among nearly 110,000 clones, more than 80% were seen once, and the ten largest hold more than 13%. This CDR3 is built from 16 residues. J lost 5 bases, V lost 5 bases, and 13 bases had no gene match. Germline CDR1 and CDR2: MDHEN and SYDVKM.

The sequenced sample was peripheral blood. This clonotype was obtained from an older woman with acute or convalescent COVID-19. J is TRBJ2-3 and V is TRBV28; 7 positions agree with TRBD2. The CDR3 nucleotides are TGTGCCAGCAGTCCCCCCTCAGCGGCTAGCGGAGATACGCAGTATTTT. Its translation is CASSPPSAASGDTQYF. The full variable domain, completed using reference TRBV28 and TRBJ2-3, is DVKVTQSSRYLVKRTGEKVFLECVQDMDHENMFWYRQDPGLGLRLIYFSYDVKMKEKGDIPEGYSVSREKKERFSLILESASTNQTSMYLCASSPPSAASGDTQYFGPGTRLTVL.